The present entry profiles one T cell receptor beta chain with its context. This sample is part of a study of blood T cell repertoires in COVID-19. In the study overall: Collection of acute and convalescent COVID-19 samples took place in the United States, Italy and Spain. From T cells, B-cell-depleted T cells, or PBMCs came the material, which was cDNA or gDNA.

Patients at the Seattle site were enrolled during active infection and followed longitudinally. CDR1 is MNHEY and CDR2 is SVGAGI in the germline V gene. V was cut by 0 bases and J by 8 bases, with 11 bases left in between. This CDR3 has 15 residues. In the source study's methods: It was from reference gene primer amplification that nucleated cell counts were estimated. The repertoire was sequenced with immunoSEQ multiplex PCR; TCRdb's copy has only in-frame clones and lacks some. For V, J and clone size, that table is used; D and trimming come from the DNA. The repertoire holds a few hundred thousand clones, with 89% as singletons.

The rearrangement uses TRBV6-5 and TRBJ1-6, with a tentative D call TRBD1 (5 bases). The receptor was isolated from a woman aged 25 to 39 with COVID-19, enrolled during active disease. The sample was peripheral blood. The CDR3 coding sequence is TGTGCCAGCAGTTACTCCGGGGGTCCTGATTCACCCCTCCACTTT. It yields the protein CASSYSGGPDSPLHF.